This paragraph reports one TCR beta chain. Its antigen is not identified. The data originate from a study of PD-1 blockade in classical Hodgkin lymphoma. V was clipped by 1 base and J by 7 bases, with 13 bases between them. The CDR3 consists of 15 residues. From germline, CDR1 is MGHDK and CDR2 SYGVNS. Documented time point: cycle 4 day 1 (C4D1), after around six weeks of nivolumab. In every patient, relapse followed autologous stem cell transplantation, while exposure to brentuximab vedotin differed. Some clones are missing from TCRdb's copy, which holds only in-frame ones; the method was immunoSEQ multiplex PCR. The sample lists over 8,000 clones, 85% to 90% occurring once. Study-level findings and limits: Compared with healthy donors, newly diagnosed patients reportedly showed lower baseline TCR diversity. Some patients began nivolumab under 1 year after ASCT. These patients were excluded from later analyses.

The sequence was obtained from a human donor with classical Hodgkin lymphoma. This chain uses TRBV25-1 with TRBJ1-4; D possibly corresponds to TRBD1 (6 bases). The specimen was peripheral blood mononuclear cells (PBMCs), collected before the fourth cycle of nivolumab. The CDR3 DNA is TGTGCCAGCAGTGAATTAACGGGGGCGGGTGAAAAACTGTTTTTT. This codes for CASSELTGAGEKLFF.